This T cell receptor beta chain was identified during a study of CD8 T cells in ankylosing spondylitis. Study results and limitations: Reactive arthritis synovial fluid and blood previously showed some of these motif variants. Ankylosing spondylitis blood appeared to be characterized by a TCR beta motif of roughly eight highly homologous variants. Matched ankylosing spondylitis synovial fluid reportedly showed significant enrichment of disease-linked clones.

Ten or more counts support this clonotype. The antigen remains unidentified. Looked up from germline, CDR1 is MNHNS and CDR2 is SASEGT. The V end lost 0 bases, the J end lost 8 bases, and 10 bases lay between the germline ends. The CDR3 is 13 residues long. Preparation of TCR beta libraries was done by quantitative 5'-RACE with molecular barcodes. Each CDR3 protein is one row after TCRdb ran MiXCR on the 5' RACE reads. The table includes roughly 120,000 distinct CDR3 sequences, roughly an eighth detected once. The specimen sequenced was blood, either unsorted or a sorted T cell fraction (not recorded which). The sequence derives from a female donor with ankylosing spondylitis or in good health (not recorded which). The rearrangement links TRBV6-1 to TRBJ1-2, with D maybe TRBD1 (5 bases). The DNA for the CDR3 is TGTGCCAGCAGTGAAGCGGGGGGGAAAGGCTACACCTTC. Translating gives CASSEAGGKGYTF.